A single TCR beta chain is shown here with its context. The CDR3 consists of 15 residues. With 2 bases removed from V and 5 bases from J, the gap between germline ends came to 15 bases. Germline CDR1 GTSNPN, CDR2 SVGIG (reference sequence). The sample comes from a study of control samples from healthy donors and cancer patients. This table comes from immunoSEQ multiplex PCR, and its TCRdb copy is limited to in-frame clones, with some not included. Here the sample spans roughly 69,000 clones, approximately 86% being singletons. The receptor was isolated from a man aged 55-75 years in good health. The chain carries TRBV30 and TRBJ1-4; a possible D gene is TRBD1 (5 bases). Sequencing used blood. In DNA, the CDR3 is TGTGCCTGGAGTTCATACCCAGGGAGGAATGAAAAACTGTTTTTT. It codes for CAWSSYPGRNEKLFF.